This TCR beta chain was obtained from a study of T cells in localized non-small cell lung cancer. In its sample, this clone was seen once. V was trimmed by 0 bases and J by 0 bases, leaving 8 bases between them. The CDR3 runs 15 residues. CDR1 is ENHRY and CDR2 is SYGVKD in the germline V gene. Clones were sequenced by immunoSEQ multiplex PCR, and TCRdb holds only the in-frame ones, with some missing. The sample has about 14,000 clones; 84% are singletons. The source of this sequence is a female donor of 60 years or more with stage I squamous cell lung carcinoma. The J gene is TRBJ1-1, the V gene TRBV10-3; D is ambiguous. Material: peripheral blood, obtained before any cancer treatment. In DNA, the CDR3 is TGTGCCATCAGTGAGTCAGGCCAACTGAACACTGAAGCTTTCTTT. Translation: CAISESGQLNTEAFF.